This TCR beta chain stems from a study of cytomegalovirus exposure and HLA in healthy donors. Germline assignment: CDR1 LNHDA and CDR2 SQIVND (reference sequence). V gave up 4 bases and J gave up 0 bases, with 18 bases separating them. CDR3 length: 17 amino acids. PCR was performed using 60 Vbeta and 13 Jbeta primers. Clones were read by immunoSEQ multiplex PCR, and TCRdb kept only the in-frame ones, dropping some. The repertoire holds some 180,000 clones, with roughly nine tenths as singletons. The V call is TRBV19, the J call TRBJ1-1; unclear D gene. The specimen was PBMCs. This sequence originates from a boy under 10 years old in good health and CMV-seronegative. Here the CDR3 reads CASSNRSWFVVNTEAFF. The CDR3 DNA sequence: TGTGCCAGTAGTAATCGGTCCTGGTTTGTGGTGAACACTGAAGCTTTCTTT. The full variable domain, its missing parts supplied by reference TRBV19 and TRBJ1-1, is DGGITQSPKYLFRKEGQNVTLSCEQNLNHDAMYWYRQDPGQGLRLIYYSQIVNDFQKGDIAEGYSVSREKKESFPLTVTSAQKNPTAFYLCASSNRSWFVVNTEAFFGQGTRLTVV.